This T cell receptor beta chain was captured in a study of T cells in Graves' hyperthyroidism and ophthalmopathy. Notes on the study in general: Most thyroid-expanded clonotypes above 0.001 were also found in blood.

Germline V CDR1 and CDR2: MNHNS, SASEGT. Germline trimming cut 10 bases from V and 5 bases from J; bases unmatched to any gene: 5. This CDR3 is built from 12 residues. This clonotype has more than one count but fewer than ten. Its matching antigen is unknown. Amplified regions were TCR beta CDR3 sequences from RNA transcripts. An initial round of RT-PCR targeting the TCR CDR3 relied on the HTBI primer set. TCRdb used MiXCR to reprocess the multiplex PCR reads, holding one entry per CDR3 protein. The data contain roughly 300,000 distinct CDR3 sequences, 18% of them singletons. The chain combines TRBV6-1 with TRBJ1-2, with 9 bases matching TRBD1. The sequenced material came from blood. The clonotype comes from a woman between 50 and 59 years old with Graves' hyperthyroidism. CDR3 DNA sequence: TGTGCCACCACAGGGGGCCAATATGGCTACACCTTC. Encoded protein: CATTGGQYGYTF.